The rows below give T cell receptor beta chains drawn from one sample of a study of T cells in Graves' hyperthyroidism and ophthalmopathy. TCRdb fed the multiplex PCR reads into MiXCR, producing one record per CDR3 protein. The sample records roughly 720,000 distinct CDR3 sequences, 15% to 20% being singletons. Sequencing input: blood. The receptors were gathered from a man aged 45-65 years with Graves' hyperthyroidism. The CDR3 runs from the conserved cysteine through the conserved F or W. The D gene is left open where the match is weak. Size is omitted from some rows. Given values are once, few, many or a class for expanded clones.

V,D,size,J,CDR3,DNA
TRBV19,.,few,TRBJ1-5,CASSRSRRNQPQHF,TGTGCCAGTAGTAGGTCACGCCGCAATCAGCCCCAGCATTTT
TRBV12-3/TRBV12-4,.,.,TRBJ1-4,CASSLPGLNEKLFF,TGTGCCAGCAGTTTACCAGGACTTAATGAAAAACTGTTTTTT
TRBV5-1,.,many,TRBJ2-7,CASSYGSEQYF,TGCGCCAGCAGCTATGGGAGCGAGCAGTACTTC
TRBV2,TRBD2,many,TRBJ2-4,CASSDFRGEVIQYF,TGTGCCAGCAGTGATTTTCGGGGGGAGGTCATTCAGTACTTC
TRBV12-3/TRBV12-4,.,many,TRBJ2-7,CASSSVYWGREQYF,TGTGCCAGCAGTTCGGTTTATTGGGGGAGGGAGCAGTACTTC
TRBV29-1,.,many,TRBJ1-1,CSGGRRNTEAFF,TGCAGCGGAGGACGGAGGAACACTGAAGCTTTCTTT
TRBV29-1,.,few,TRBJ1-2,CSVGGFKGYGYTF,TGCAGCGTTGGCGGGTTTAAAGGCTATGGCTACACCTTC
TRBV6-1,.,few,TRBJ1-4,CASSEGLTGGWEKLFF,TGTGCCAGCAGTGAAGGCCTCACGGGGGGTTGGGAAAAACTGTTTTTT
TRBV28,.,.,TRBJ1-2,CASSFPDSLAF,TGTGCCAGCAGTTTCCCGGACAGCCTCGCCTTC
TRBV7-2,TRBD1,few,TRBJ1-2,CASSSGTGGVFYYGYTF,TGTGCCAGCAGCTCCGGGACAGGGGGGGTTTTTTATTATGGCTACACCTTC
TRBV18,TRBD1,few,TRBJ2-3,CASSPRRETVRDRGASTDTQYF,TGTGCCAGCTCACCACGAAGAGAAACCGTACGCGACAGGGGAGCTAGCACAGATACGCAGTATTTT
TRBV28,TRBD1,many,TRBJ2-7,CASSPRTGAHEQYF,TGTGCCAGCAGTCCCCGGACAGGGGCCCACGAGCAGTACTTC
TRBV7-9,.,few,TRBJ2-7,CASSLEDWISYEQYF,TGTGCCAGCAGCTTAGAGGACTGGATATCCTACGAGCAGTACTTC
TRBV6-1,.,.,TRBJ2-3,CASSEDGLFNTDTQYF,TGTGCCAGCAGTGAAGACGGTCTTTTTAACACAGATACGCAGTATTTT
TRBV2,TRBD1,many,TRBJ2-7,CASSATGGRYEQYF,TGTGCCAGCAGTGCAACAGGGGGCAGGTACGAGCAGTACTTC
TRBV7-9,TRBD1,.,TRBJ2-7,CASSLVPGQGPYEQYF,TGTGCCAGCAGCTTAGTTCCGGGACAGGGCCCCTACGAGCAGTACTTC
TRBV3-1,TRBD2,.,TRBJ2-7,CASSPTGLAGELSYEQYF,TGTGCCAGCAGCCCGACCGGACTAGCGGGAGAACTTAGCTACGAGCAGTACTTC
TRBV5-1,.,few,TRBJ2-7,CASSLALLGESYEQYF,TGCGCCAGCAGCTTGGCCCTTCTTGGGGAGTCCTACGAGCAGTACTTC
TRBV10-1,.,.,TRBJ1-1,CASSESTGGTEAFF,TGCGCCAGCAGTGAGTCGACGGGGGGCACTGAAGCTTTCTTT
TRBV2,TRBD1,.,TRBJ1-2,CASTGDRGFNYGYTF,TGTGCCAGCACCGGGGACAGGGGCTTTAACTATGGCTACACCTTC
TRBV20-1,.,many,TRBJ2-1,CSARPRQGSYNEQFF,TGCAGTGCTAGACCAAGGCAGGGCTCCTACAATGAGCAGTTCTTC
TRBV10-2,TRBD1,once,TRBJ2-7,CASSEYRGPAYEQYF,TGCGCCAGCAGTGAGTACAGGGGTCCCGCCTACGAGCAGTACTTC
TRBV7-8,.,.,TRBJ2-7,CASSSGLGVGRYEQYF,TGTGCCAGCAGCTCCGGGTTGGGGGTCGGCCGATACGAGCAGTACTTC
TRBV28,TRBD1,many,TRBJ1-2,CASSIQGAVRYGYTF,TGTGCCAGCAGTATCCAGGGGGCGGTTCGCTATGGCTACACCTTC
TRBV10-2,.,.,TRBJ1-4,CASSEITGQLRLGEKLFF,TGCGCCAGCAGTGAAATCACCGGACAGCTTCGGTTGGGTGAAAAACTGTTTTTT